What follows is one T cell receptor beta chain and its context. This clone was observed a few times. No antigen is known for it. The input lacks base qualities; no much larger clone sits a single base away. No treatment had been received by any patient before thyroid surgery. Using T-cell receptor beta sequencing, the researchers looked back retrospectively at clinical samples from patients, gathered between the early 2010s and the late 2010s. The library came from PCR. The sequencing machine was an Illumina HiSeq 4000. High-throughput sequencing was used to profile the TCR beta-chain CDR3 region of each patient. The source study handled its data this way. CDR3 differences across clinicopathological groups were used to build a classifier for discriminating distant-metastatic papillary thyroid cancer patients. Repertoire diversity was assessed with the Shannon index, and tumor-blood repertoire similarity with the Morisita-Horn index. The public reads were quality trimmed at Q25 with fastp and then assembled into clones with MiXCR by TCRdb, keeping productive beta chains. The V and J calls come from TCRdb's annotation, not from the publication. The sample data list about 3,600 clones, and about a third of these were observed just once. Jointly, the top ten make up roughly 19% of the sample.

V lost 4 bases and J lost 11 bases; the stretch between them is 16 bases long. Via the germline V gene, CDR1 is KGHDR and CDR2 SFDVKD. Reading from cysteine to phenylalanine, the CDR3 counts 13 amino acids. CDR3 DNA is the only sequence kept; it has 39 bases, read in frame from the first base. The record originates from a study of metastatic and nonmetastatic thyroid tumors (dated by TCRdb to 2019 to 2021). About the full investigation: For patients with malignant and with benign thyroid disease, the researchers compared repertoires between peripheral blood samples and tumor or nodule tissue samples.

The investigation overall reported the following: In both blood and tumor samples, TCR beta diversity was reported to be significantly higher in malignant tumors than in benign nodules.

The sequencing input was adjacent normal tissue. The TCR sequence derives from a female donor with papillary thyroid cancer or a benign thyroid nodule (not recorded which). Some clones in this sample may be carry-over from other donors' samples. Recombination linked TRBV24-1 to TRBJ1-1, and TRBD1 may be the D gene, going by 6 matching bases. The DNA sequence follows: TGTGCCACCAGTGACACAGGGATGGGGGGGGCTTTCTTT. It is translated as CATSDTGMGGAFF.